This T cell receptor (beta chain) appears in the sequencing data of a study of Tregs in tolerant kidney transplant recipients. Germline V gene sequence: CDR1 MNHEY, CDR2 SVGAGI. The V and J ends lost 4 bases and 6 bases respectively, with 15 bases between them. The CDR3 is 14 amino acids. The method was immunoSEQ multiplex PCR; TCRdb's version includes in-frame clones alone and lacks a portion of them. This sample carries some 70,000 clones, 80% to 85% of them seen once, and the ten largest clones take approximately 4.8%. The TCR comes from a human donor in good health. The J gene is TRBJ1-2, the V gene TRBV6-5; possibly TRBD1 for D (5 bases). The material sequenced was CD4+ T cells from blood. The CDR3 is CASSSTGTAHGYTF. For the CDR3, the DNA is TGTGCCAGCAGTTCCACGGGGACTGCCCATGGCTACACCTTC.